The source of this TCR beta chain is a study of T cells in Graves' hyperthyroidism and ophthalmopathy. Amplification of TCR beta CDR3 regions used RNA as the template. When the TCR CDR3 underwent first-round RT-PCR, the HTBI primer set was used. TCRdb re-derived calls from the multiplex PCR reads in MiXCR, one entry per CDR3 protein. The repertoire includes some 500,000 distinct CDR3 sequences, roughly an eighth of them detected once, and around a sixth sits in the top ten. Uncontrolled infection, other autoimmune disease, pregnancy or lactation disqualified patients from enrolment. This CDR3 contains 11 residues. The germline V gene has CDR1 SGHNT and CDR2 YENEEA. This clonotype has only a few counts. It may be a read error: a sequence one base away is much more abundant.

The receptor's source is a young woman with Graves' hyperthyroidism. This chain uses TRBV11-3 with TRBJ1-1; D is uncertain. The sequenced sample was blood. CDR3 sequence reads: CASSLTGETSF. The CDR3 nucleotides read TGTGCCAGCAGCCTAACTGGGGAAACTTCCTTT.